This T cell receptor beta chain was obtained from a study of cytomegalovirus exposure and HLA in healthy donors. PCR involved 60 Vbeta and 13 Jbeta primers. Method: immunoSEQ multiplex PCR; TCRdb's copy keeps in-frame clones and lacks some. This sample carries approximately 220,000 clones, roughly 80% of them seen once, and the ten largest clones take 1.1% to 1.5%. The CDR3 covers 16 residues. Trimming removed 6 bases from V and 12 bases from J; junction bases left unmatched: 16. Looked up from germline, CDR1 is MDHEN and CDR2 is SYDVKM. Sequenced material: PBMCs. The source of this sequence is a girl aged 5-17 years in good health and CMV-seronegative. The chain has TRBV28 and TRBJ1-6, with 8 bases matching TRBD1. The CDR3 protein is CASRGRGQGAYGPLHF. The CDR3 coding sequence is TGTGCCAGCAGAGGGCGTGGGCAGGGGGCTTACGGACCCCTCCACTTT.